One and the same sample provided the 9 T cell receptor beta chains below, sequenced in a study of T cells in Graves' hyperthyroidism and ophthalmopathy. It was RNA transcripts that yielded the amplified TCR beta CDR3 regions. TCR CDR3 regions were first amplified by RT-PCR with HTBI primers. From the multiplex PCR reads, TCRdb called clonotypes with MiXCR, one entry per CDR3 protein. The repertoire holds roughly 550,000 distinct CDR3 sequences, 16% seen once, with approximately 32% in the top ten. What was sequenced was blood. These receptors were taken from a woman in her 30s with Graves' ophthalmopathy.

This clonotype was recorded many times. This rearrangement joins TRBV7-2 to TRBJ1-5; 7 positions agree with TRBD1. The junction had 2 bases not matched to a gene; V was cut back by 5 bases and J by 4 bases. The CDR3 has 13 residues. The germline CDR1 and CDR2 sequences are SGHTA and FQGNSA. CDR3 nucleotide sequence: TGTGCCAGCAGCCAGGGACAGAATCAGCCCCAGCATTTT. Translating it yields CASSQGQNQPQHF.

This sequence joins TRBV6-1 and TRBJ2-3; 12 bases map to TRBD2. V lost 5 bases to trimming and J lost 4 bases; unmatched junction nucleotides: 13. The CDR3 is 18 residues long. Germline V gene lookup returns CDR1 MNHNS and CDR2 SASEGT. CDR3 residues: CASSRTSGLAGLADTQYF. In DNA, the CDR3 is TGTGCCAGCAGTCGTACCTCGGGACTAGCGGGCCTGGCAGATACGCAGTATTTT.

The chain carries TRBV11-2 and TRBJ2-1; TRBD2 matches at 10 bases. CDR3 length equals 15 residues. The trim removed 5 bases at V and 4 bases at J, leaving 5 bases unmatched. Per the germline V gene, CDR1 is SGHAT and CDR2 is FQNNGV. The CDR3 region is CASSIGTSEYNEQFF. The DNA of the CDR3 is TGTGCCAGCAGCATCGGGACTAGCGAGTACAATGAGCAGTTCTTC.

This clonotype was seen a handful of times. The chain recombines TRBV4-2 with TRBJ2-3, with D maybe TRBD1 (6 bases). CDR1 is LGHNA and CDR2 is YNFKEQ in the germline V gene. V lost 1 base and J lost 0, with 8 bases in between. The CDR3 sequence is 15 residues long. CDR3 protein: CASSQGGGSTDTQYF. The CDR3 DNA reads TGTGCCAGCAGCCAAGGAGGGGGAAGCACAGATACGCAGTATTTT.

The chain couples TRBV5-1 to TRBJ1-2; a possible D gene is TRBD1 (6 bases). Trimming stripped 6 bases from V and 3 bases from J, with 15 bases between. Germline V gene lookup returns CDR1 SGHRS and CDR2 YFSETQ. This CDR3 region has 14 residues. The CDR3 nucleotides are TGCGCCAGCACCCCCGGGACAAGGGACTATGGCTACACCTTC. Translating it yields CASTPGTRDYGYTF.

The CDR3 spells CASSRAGASPYEQYF. The DNA for the CDR3 is TGTGCCAGCAGCAGGGCGGGAGCTTCTCCCTACGAGCAGTACTTC. The chain uses TRBV7-9 and TRBJ2-7, with TRBD2 matching over 7 bases. Germline V lookup: CDR1 SEHNR, CDR2 FQNEAQ (reference sequence). Unmatched junction bases numbered 9, after V lost 5 bases and J lost 2 bases. CDR3 length: 15 amino acids.

This chain links TRBV20-1 with TRBJ1-1; D is ambiguous. Germline V CDR1 and CDR2: DFQATT, SNEGSKA (reference sequence). The CDR3 is 10 residues long. The CDR3 nucleotides read TGCAGCAATTGGGGCACTGAAGCTTTCTTT. Its protein product is CSNWGTEAFF.

This clonotype has at least ten counts. The genes are TRBV7-2 and TRBJ1-2; D remains ambiguous. The CDR3 covers 15 residues. Germline V gene data show CDR1 as SGHTA and CDR2 as FQGNSA. V was pared by 1 base and J by 5 bases, with 14 bases between. In DNA form, the CDR3 reads TGTGCCAGCAGCTTAGATGGCCTGGGAGCGTATGGCTACACCTTC. Translating it yields CASSLDGLGAYGYTF.

Many counts were recorded for this clonotype. This chain connects TRBV20-1 to TRBJ2-1; 9 positions match TRBD2. Germline V gene data show CDR1 as DFQATT and CDR2 as SNEGSKA (reference sequence). CDR3 length: 14 amino acids. V gave up 5 bases and J gave up 8 bases; unmatched junction bases: 10. CDR3 sequence: CSAGRTSVVHEQFF. CDR3 nucleotide sequence: TGCAGTGCTGGGCGGACTAGCGTTGTCCATGAGCAGTTCTTC.